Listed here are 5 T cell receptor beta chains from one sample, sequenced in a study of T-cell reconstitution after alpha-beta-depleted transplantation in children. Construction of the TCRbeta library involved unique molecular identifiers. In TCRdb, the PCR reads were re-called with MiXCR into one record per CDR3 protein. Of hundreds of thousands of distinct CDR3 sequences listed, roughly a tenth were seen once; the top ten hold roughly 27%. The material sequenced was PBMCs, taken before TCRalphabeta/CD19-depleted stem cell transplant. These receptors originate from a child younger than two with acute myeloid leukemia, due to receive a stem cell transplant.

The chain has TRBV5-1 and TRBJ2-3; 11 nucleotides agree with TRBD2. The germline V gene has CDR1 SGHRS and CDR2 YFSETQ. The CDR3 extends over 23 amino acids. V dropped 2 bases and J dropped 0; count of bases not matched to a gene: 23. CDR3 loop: CASSFLPIFQGIGLAGSTDTQYF. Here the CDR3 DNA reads TGCGCCAGCAGCTTCCTCCCAATTTTCCAGGGTATAGGACTAGCGGGTAGCACAGATACGCAGTATTTT.

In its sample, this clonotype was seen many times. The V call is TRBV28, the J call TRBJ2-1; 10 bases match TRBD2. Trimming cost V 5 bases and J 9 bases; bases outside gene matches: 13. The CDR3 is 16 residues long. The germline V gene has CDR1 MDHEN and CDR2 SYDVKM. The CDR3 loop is CASSLPAGGPFGEQFF. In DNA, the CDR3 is TGTGCCAGCAGTCTTCCAGCGGGAGGGCCTTTTGGTGAGCAGTTCTTC.

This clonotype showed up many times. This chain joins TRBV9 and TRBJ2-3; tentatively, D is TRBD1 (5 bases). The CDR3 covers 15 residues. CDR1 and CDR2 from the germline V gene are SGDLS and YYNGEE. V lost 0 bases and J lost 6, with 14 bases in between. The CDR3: CASSVAWQGQDTQYF. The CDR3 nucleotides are TGTGCCAGCAGCGTAGCATGGCAGGGTCAGGATACGCAGTATTTT.

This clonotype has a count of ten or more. The CDR3 bases are TGCAGTGCTAGGGGGGCGAACACCGGGGAGCTGTTTTTT. This codes for CSARGANTGELFF. The chain has TRBV20-1 and TRBJ2-2; D may match TRBD1 or TRBD2 (5 bases each). The ends were cut back, 3 bases at V and 0 bases at J, with 5 bases in the middle. The CDR3 loop spans 13 amino acids. The germline CDR1 and CDR2 sequences are DFQATT and SNEGSKA (reference sequence).

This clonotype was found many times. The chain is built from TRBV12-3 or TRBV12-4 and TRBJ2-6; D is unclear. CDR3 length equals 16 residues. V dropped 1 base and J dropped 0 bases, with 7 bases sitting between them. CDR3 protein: CASSLGGPSGANVLTF. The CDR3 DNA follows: TGTGCCAGCAGTTTAGGTGGCCCCTCTGGGGCCAACGTCCTGACTTTC.